This is a list of T cell receptor beta chains from one sample in a study of cytomegalovirus exposure and HLA in healthy donors. The data were produced by immunoSEQ multiplex PCR, yet TCRdb's version contains in-frame clones alone and is incomplete. Of more than 150,000 clones in the sample, less than 90% were seen once. The sequencing sample was made of PBMCs. Every receptor here comes from a girl less than two years old in good health and CMV-seronegative. The CDR3 runs from the conserved cysteine through the conserved F or W. The D gene is left open where the match is weak. Clone size is shown for a subset of rows, as once, few, many or a class of expanded clone.

d_call	clone_size	v_call	j_call	cdr3_aa	cdr3_nt
TRBD2	-	TRBV19	TRBJ2-2	CASTLIPPLAGGTGELFF	TGTGCCAGTACCCTCATCCCCCCTCTAGCGGGAGGCACCGGGGAGCTGTTTTTT
-	-	TRBV27	TRBJ2-7	CASSRTVDGYEQYF	TGTGCCAGCAGTCGGACTGTAGACGGGTACGAGCAGTACTTC
-	-	TRBV2	TRBJ2-5	CASSEAFRVETQYF	TGTGCCAGCAGTGAAGCCTTCAGGGTAGAGACCCAGTACTTC
-	few	TRBV12-5	TRBJ1-2	CASGSPLNRVADANYGYTF	TGTGCTAGTGGTTCCCCCCTCAATCGGGTGGCAGACGCTAACTATGGCTACACCTTC
TRBD1	-	TRBV11-2	TRBJ2-7	CASSLERTGVPYEQYF	TGTGCCAGCAGCTTAGAAAGGACAGGGGTTCCCTACGAGCAGTACTTC
-	-	TRBV30	TRBJ2-5	CAWSPAYQETQYF	TGTGCCTGGAGTCCAGCGTATCAAGAGACCCAGTACTTC
-	-	TRBV7-9	TRBJ2-7	CASSSEAAYSYEQYF	TGTGCCAGCAGCTCCGAGGCGGCGTACTCCTACGAGCAGTACTTC
TRBD2	-	TRBV5-1	TRBJ2-1	CASGTSGPGSSYNEQFF	TGCGCCAGCGGCACTAGCGGCCCTGGTAGCTCCTACAATGAGCAGTTCTTC
TRBD1	-	TRBV10-3	TRBJ1-1	CAISESLGQGVGGTEAFF	TGTGCCATCAGTGAGAGTCTGGGACAGGGTGTTGGCGGCACTGAAGCTTTCTTT
TRBD1	-	TRBV11-2	TRBJ2-7	CASRTGTGSHEQYF	TGTGCCAGCAGAACCGGGACAGGGTCCCACGAGCAGTACTTC
-	-	TRBV6-1	TRBJ1-2	CASSEVPGGGYTF	TGTGCCAGCAGTGAAGTCCCCGGGGGTGGCTACACCTTC
-	-	TRBV27	TRBJ2-1	CASSLSRPRGEQFF	TGTGCCAGCAGTTTATCGAGACCTCGGGGGGAGCAGTTCTTC
TRBD1	once	TRBV9	TRBJ2-7	CASSVDHGQGTYEQYF	TGTGCCAGCAGCGTAGATCATGGACAGGGGACCTACGAGCAGTACTTC
-	-	TRBV9	TRBJ2-7	CASSVSWGGLEQYF	TGTGCCAGCAGCGTATCGTGGGGGGGCCTTGAGCAGTACTTC
TRBD2	-	TRBV25-1	TRBJ2-5	CASSLLTPTSQQETQYF	TGTGCCAGCAGTCTCCTAACCCCGACTAGCCAGCAAGAGACCCAGTACTTC
-	-	TRBV7-3	TRBJ2-3	CASSSGETDTQYF	TGTGCCAGCAGCTCGGGGGAGACAGATACGCAGTATTTT
-	-	TRBV19	TRBJ1-1	CASTPQGNTEAFF	TGTGCCAGTACCCCACAGGGGAACACTGAAGCTTTCTTT
TRBD2	-	TRBV4-2	TRBJ2-1	CASSQDPPSGEYYNEQFF	TGTGCCAGCAGCCAAGATCCGCCGAGCGGGGAATACTACAATGAGCAGTTCTTC
-	-	TRBV9	TRBJ1-1	CASSPQGGTGTEAFF	TGTGCCAGCAGCCCCCAGGGTGGGACTGGCACTGAAGCTTTCTTT
-	-	TRBV19	TRBJ2-1	CASSPQRYNEQFF	TGTGCCAGTAGCCCTCAGAGGTACAATGAGCAGTTCTTC
-	-	TRBV7-3	TRBJ1-3	CASGQGPGNTIYF	TGTGCCAGCGGGCAGGGTCCCGGAAACACCATATATTTT
-	-	TRBV19	TRBJ2-2	CASSPFTIFGELFF	TGTGCCAGTAGTCCCTTCACTATATTCGGGGAGCTGTTTTTT
-	-	TRBV7-9	TRBJ2-7	CASSLVRGLGYEQYF	TGTGCCAGCAGCTTAGTTCGGGGTTTGGGCTACGAGCAGTACTTC
-	-	TRBV14	TRBJ1-5	CASSQGEGQPQHF	TGTGCCAGCAGCCAAGGGGAGGGCCAGCCCCAGCATTTT
-	-	TRBV13	TRBJ2-7	CASSLGLWGGRSSYEQYF	TGTGCCAGCAGCTTAGGGCTTTGGGGCGGACGTTCCTCCTACGAGCAGTACTTC
TRBD1	-	TRBV10-3	TRBJ2-7	CAISEGAPGGYEQYF	TGTGCCATCAGTGAAGGGGCCCCAGGGGGCTACGAGCAGTACTTC
-	-	TRBV7-9	TRBJ1-1	CASSSPVNTEAFF	TGTGCCAGCAGCTCCCCTGTCAACACTGAAGCTTTCTTT
-	-	TRBV21-1	TRBJ2-2	CASSNSGEPGELFF	TGTGCCAGCAGCAATTCAGGGGAGCCCGGGGAGCTGTTTTTT
-	-	TRBV2	TRBJ1-5	CASSEGTDQPQHF	TGTGCCAGCAGTGAAGGGACAGATCAGCCCCAGCATTTT